The T cell receptor beta chain under discussion was sequenced for a study of T cell responses to AZD1222 COVID-19 vaccine. Findings and caveats of the study: Reportedly, close to half of spike-specific TCRs are directed against unmutated variant regions.

Sequencing used immunoSEQ multiplex PCR; TCRdb keeps in-frame clones, though not all of them. Of more than 100,000 clones in the sample, about 90% were seen once. Worth noting for this clone: Its antigen is undetermined.

The sample consisted of peripheral blood, taken 28 days after the second AZD1222 dose. This sequence originates from an adult who received the AZD1222 COVID-19 vaccine.

The CDR3 DNA reads as TGTGCCAGCAGCTGGGGACAGGGAGAATACAATGAGCAGTTCTTC. Translating it yields CASSWGQGEYNEQFF. The rearrangement uses TRBV11-2 and TRBJ2-1, with 9 bases identical to TRBD1. Trimming at V came to 4 bases and at J to 4 bases, leaving 5 bases not matched to a gene. CDR1 SGHAT and CDR2 FQNNGV come from the germline V gene. The CDR3 covers 15 residues.